This section outlines one T cell receptor (beta chain) sequence together with its context. This sample stems from a study of blood T cell repertoires in COVID-19. The CDR3 has 16 residues. The trim removed 5 bases at V and 5 bases at J, leaving 7 bases unmatched. In germline, CDR1 is LNHDA, CDR2 SQIVND (reference sequence). Original processing methods: Estimation of nucleated cell counts relied on the amplification of reference gene primers. Assay used: immunoSEQ multiplex PCR; TCRdb lists only in-frame clones, some missing. That table supplies the V and J calls and clone size; D and trimming were determined from the DNA. The table lists roughly 300,000 clones, 85% of them singletons.

Sequenced sample: peripheral blood. This chain uses TRBV19 with TRBJ2-1; 12 nucleotides agree with TRBD1. This TCR came from a human donor in a cohort sampled during active COVID-19. This CDR3 is CASSPTGTGGHNEQFF. The CDR3 DNA sequence: TGTGCCAGTAGTCCAACCGGGACAGGGGGCCACAATGAGCAGTTCTTC.